The clone carrying this TCR beta chain has just a few counts. Its matching antigen is unknown. TCRdb itself ran the 5' RACE reads through MiXCR, one entry per CDR3 protein. The sample records about 250,000 distinct CDR3 sequences, around 15% being singletons. This CDR3 region has 15 residues. Looked up from germline, CDR1 is SGHVS and CDR2 is FNYEAQ. V shed 3 bases and J shed 5 bases, with 16 bases lying between them. This record comes from a study of identical twins. Findings of the study overall: Out-of-frame alpha sequences common to twins exhibited an excess of low generation probability. Conclusions were based on cross-sectional statistical analysis, without following the same donors. Models predicted too little out-of-frame TCR alpha sharing in monozygotic twins.

The specimen sequenced was memory (CD45RO+) T cells sorted from blood. The rearrangement links TRBV7-6 to TRBJ2-5; D is perhaps TRBD2 (5 bases). The sequence was collected from a woman aged 18 to 35 in good health. CDR3 in amino acids: CASSLGSKSGETQYF. The CDR3 coding sequence is TGTGCCAGCAGCTTGGGCTCCAAGTCGGGGGAGACCCAGTACTTC.